This TCR beta chain is drawn from a study of CD8 T cells in ankylosing spondylitis. Overall study findings and caveats: A TCR beta motif of roughly 8 highly homologous variants appeared characteristic of ankylosing spondylitis blood. Reports say disease-linked clones showed up significantly more in matched ankylosing spondylitis synovial fluid.

The CDR3 sequence is 17 residues long. Germline CDR1 and CDR2: LGHNA and YSLEER. V lost 0 bases, J lost 1 base, and 14 bases lay in between. TCRdb re-derived calls from the 5' RACE reads in MiXCR, one entry per CDR3 protein. This sample carries 200,000 to 250,000 distinct CDR3 sequences, 6% to 8.5% of them seen once, and the ten largest clones take approximately 15%. There are many counts of this clonotype. Antigen unknown. The V gene is TRBV4-3, the J gene TRBJ2-3; D not certain. This receptor was obtained from a male donor with ankylosing spondylitis. The sequencing input was blood, either unsorted or a sorted T cell fraction (not recorded which). Here the CDR3 reads CASSQDLFGFGTDTQYF. CDR3 DNA: TGCGCCAGCAGCCAAGATCTCTTTGGGTTCGGCACAGATACGCAGTATTTT.